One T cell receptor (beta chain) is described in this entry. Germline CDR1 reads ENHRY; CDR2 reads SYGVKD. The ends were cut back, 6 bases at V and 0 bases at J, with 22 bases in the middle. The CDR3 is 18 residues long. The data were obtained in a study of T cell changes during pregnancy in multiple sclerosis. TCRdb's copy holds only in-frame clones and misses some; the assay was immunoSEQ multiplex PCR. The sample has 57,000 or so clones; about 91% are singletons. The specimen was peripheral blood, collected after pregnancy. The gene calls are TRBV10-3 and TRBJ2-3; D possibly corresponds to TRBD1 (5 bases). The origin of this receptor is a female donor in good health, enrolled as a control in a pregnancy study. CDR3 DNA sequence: TGTGCCATCAGGAGAGACAGCACAGGAGATTCTAGCACAGATACGCAGTATTTT. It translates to CAIRRDSTGDSSTDTQYF.